The clone carrying this T cell receptor beta chain occurred a few times. Its matching antigen is unknown. The data stem from a study of regulatory T cells in long-lasting Graves disease. Germline V gene data show CDR1 as SGHRS and CDR2 as YFSETQ. This CDR3 contains 14 residues. V was trimmed by 5 bases and J by 7 bases, leaving 16 bases between them. The authors built TCR beta libraries using iRepertoire HTBI primers and Arm-PCR of CDR3 regions. Under the authors' procedure: Across the samples, identification revealed just over 60 TRBV and around 14 TRBJ segments. MiXCR, run by TCRdb on the multiplex PCR reads, gives a single entry per CDR3 protein. The V and J calls, along with clone size, are taken from TCRdb and not from the paper's own processing. Altogether just over 600,000 distinct CDR3 sequences are present, approximately 15% being singletons, with the ten largest covering around 18%. Time point described: newly diagnosed GD, antithyroid drugs for less than 3 months. Scientists built the TCR library using RNA that was extracted from PBMCs.

General observations from the study: Newly diagnosed disease favored TRBV20-1 and TRBJ2-1 over persistent disease.

These records were also assigned to another study, of T cells in Graves' hyperthyroidism and ophthalmopathy. That work states: Used for diagnoses were clinical symptoms, serum thyroxine and TRAb, thyroid ultrasound and orbital computed tomography. The HTBI primer set served for first-round RT-PCR of the TCR CDR3.

The sequence came from a woman aged 30 to 39 with Graves disease. The chain links TRBV5-1 to TRBJ1-5; D remains ambiguous. The specimen was peripheral blood mononuclear cells (PBMCs), collected at new diagnosis, from a patient treated with antithyroid drugs. The CDR3 loop is CASRLRIIEQPQHF. CDR3 DNA sequence: TGCGCCAGCAGGCTTCGGATAATTGAACAGCCCCAGCATTTT.